These T cell receptor beta chains were read from a single sample in a study of blood T cell repertoires in COVID-19. The data were produced by immunoSEQ multiplex PCR, yet TCRdb's version contains in-frame clones alone and is incomplete. The sample includes 300,000 to 450,000 clones, roughly nine tenths of them seen just once. The sequencing input was PBMCs or T cells enriched from blood (not recorded which). Receptor source: a woman aged 30 to 39 who had recovered from COVID-19. Each CDR3 is given with its conserved first and last residue. Fields, in order: D gene, J gene, clone size, V gene, CDR3 protein, CDR3 DNA. D genes are given only for firm matches. Not all rows give a size; the values are once, few, many and, for expanded clones, a class.

D: NA
J: TRBJ1-2
size: NA
V: TRBV14
CDR3: CASSQLPTGGVTF
DNA: TGTGCCAGCAGCCAACTTCCGACAGGCGGTGTCACCTTC

D: TRBD1
J: TRBJ1-1
size: once
V: TRBV7-9
CDR3: CASSPRTGGTNTEAFF
DNA: TGTGCCAGCAGCCCACGGACAGGGGGGACGAACACTGAAGCTTTCTTT

D: TRBD1
J: TRBJ1-5
size: few
V: TRBV5-5
CDR3: CASSLTGGQPQHF
DNA: TGTGCCAGCAGCTTAACAGGGGGCCAGCCCCAGCATTTT

D: NA
J: TRBJ2-7
size: NA
V: TRBV12-3/TRBV12-4
CDR3: CASSLDTTYEQYF
DNA: TGTGCCAGCAGTCTGGACACTACCTACGAGCAGTACTTC

D: NA
J: TRBJ2-5
size: once
V: TRBV6-5
CDR3: CASISRVTQETQYF
DNA: TGTGCCAGCATTAGCAGGGTCACCCAAGAGACCCAGTACTTC

D: TRBD2
J: TRBJ2-3
size: NA
V: TRBV20-1
CDR3: CSASRASGDPDTQYF
DNA: TGCAGTGCTAGTAGGGCTAGCGGGGACCCAGATACGCAGTATTTT

D: NA
J: TRBJ1-2
size: NA
V: TRBV9
CDR3: CASSVGGGPQYGYTF
DNA: TGTGCCAGCAGCGTAGGGGGGGGCCCCCAGTATGGCTACACCTTC

D: TRBD1
J: TRBJ2-7
size: NA
V: TRBV5-1
CDR3: CASSLSSTGNEQYF
DNA: TGCGCCAGCAGCTTATCCTCGACAGGGAACGAGCAGTACTTC

D: TRBD2
J: TRBJ2-3
size: NA
V: TRBV7-2
CDR3: CASSLAGGPGTDTQYF
DNA: TGTGCCAGCAGCCTAGCGGGGGGGCCCGGCACAGATACGCAGTATTTT

D: NA
J: TRBJ1-2
size: NA
V: TRBV12-2
CDR3: CASRFEGQIRYTF
DNA: TGTGCAAGTCGCTTTGAGGGACAAATAAGGTACACCTTC

D: NA
J: TRBJ1-6
size: NA
V: TRBV28
CDR3: CASSRTVGENSPLHF
DNA: TGTGCCAGCAGCCGGACGGTTGGGGAGAATTCACCCCTCCACTTT

D: NA
J: TRBJ2-7
size: NA
V: TRBV30
CDR3: CAWSRTGRDEQYF
DNA: TGTGCCTGGAGCAGGACAGGGAGGGACGAGCAGTACTTC

D: NA
J: TRBJ2-2
size: NA
V: TRBV5-4
CDR3: CASSSLAGTSYTGELFF
DNA: TGTGCCAGCAGCTCCTTGGCCGGGACTTCTTACACCGGGGAGCTGTTTTTT

D: NA
J: TRBJ1-1
size: NA
V: TRBV29-1
CDR3: CSVVAGSVTEAFF
DNA: TGCAGCGTTGTGGCGGGGAGTGTCACTGAAGCTTTCTTT

D: TRBD1
J: TRBJ2-1
size: once
V: TRBV11-2
CDR3: CASSLEDRGPNEQFF
DNA: TGTGCCAGCAGCTTAGAGGACAGGGGACCCAATGAGCAGTTCTTC

D: NA
J: TRBJ2-3
size: NA
V: TRBV5-1
CDR3: CASSARAGGTDTQYF
DNA: TGCGCCAGCAGCGCCCGCGCAGGGGGCACAGATACGCAGTATTTT

D: NA
J: TRBJ1-1
size: once
V: TRBV5-1
CDR3: CASSLYLDTEAFF
DNA: TGCGCCAGCAGCTTGTATCTCGACACTGAAGCTTTCTTT

D: NA
J: TRBJ1-2
size: NA
V: TRBV5-4
CDR3: CASSSAGTNGYTF
DNA: TGTGCCAGCAGCTCCGCCGGGACAAATGGCTACACCTTC

D: TRBD1
J: TRBJ1-2
size: few
V: TRBV27
CDR3: CASSRDSTLSYGYTF
DNA: TGTGCCAGCAGCCGGGACAGTACCCTGTCCTATGGCTACACCTTC

D: NA
J: TRBJ2-7
size: NA
V: TRBV7-8
CDR3: CASSFQVPEQYF
DNA: TGTGCCAGCAGCTTCCAGGTCCCCGAGCAGTACTTC

D: NA
J: TRBJ2-2
size: NA
V: TRBV5-1
CDR3: CASSLSGSDTGELFF
DNA: TGCGCCAGCAGCTTGTCGGGGTCCGACACCGGGGAGCTGTTTTTT

D: TRBD2
J: TRBJ2-2
size: NA
V: TRBV28
CDR3: CATQTSGVTGELFF
DNA: TGTGCCACCCAGACTAGCGGGGTCACCGGGGAGCTGTTTTTT

D: NA
J: TRBJ1-4
size: NA
V: TRBV11-2
CDR3: CASSLLRRQDRVEKLFF
DNA: TGTGCCAGCAGCTTACTGAGAAGACAGGACCGGGTTGAAAAACTGTTTTTT

D: TRBD1
J: TRBJ2-6
size: NA
V: TRBV28
CDR3: CASRWTGSFSRHSHSGANVLTF
DNA: TGTGCCAGCAGGTGGACAGGGTCTTTTAGTCGTCATTCCCACTCTGGGGCCAACGTCCTGACTTTC

D: TRBD1
J: TRBJ2-3
size: once
V: TRBV24-1
CDR3: CATSDKDRGDTQYF
DNA: TGTGCCACCAGTGATAAGGACAGGGGGGATACGCAGTATTTT

D: NA
J: TRBJ2-6
size: few
V: TRBV4-1
CDR3: CASSPTGPGANVLTF
DNA: TGCGCCAGCAGCCCAACAGGGCCCGGGGCCAACGTCCTGACTTTC

D: TRBD1
J: TRBJ1-4
size: NA
V: TRBV28
CDR3: CASRRPGQGVGEKLFF
DNA: TGTGCCAGCAGACGCCCGGGACAGGGGGTGGGTGAAAAACTGTTTTTT

D: NA
J: TRBJ2-7
size: NA
V: TRBV27
CDR3: CASGQRPHHEQYF
DNA: TGTGCCAGTGGACAGCGCCCACACCACGAGCAGTACTTC

D: NA
J: TRBJ2-6
size: NA
V: TRBV27
CDR3: CASSLFLTGANVLTF
DNA: TGTGCCAGCAGTTTATTCCTAACTGGGGCCAACGTCCTGACTTTC

D: NA
J: TRBJ2-7
size: NA
V: TRBV5-5
CDR3: CASSLDAPGEVEQYF
DNA: TGTGCCAGCAGCTTGGATGCCCCGGGGGAAGTCGAGCAGTACTTC

D: TRBD2
J: TRBJ2-5
size: NA
V: TRBV7-2
CDR3: CASSLAASGVETQYF
DNA: TGTGCCAGCAGCTTAGCGGCTAGCGGTGTAGAGACCCAGTACTTC

D: NA
J: TRBJ1-6
size: few
V: TRBV11-3
CDR3: CASSLDGSQNSPLHF
DNA: TGTGCCAGCAGCTTGGACGGGAGTCAAAATTCACCCCTCCACTTT

D: NA
J: TRBJ2-7
size: NA
V: TRBV28
CDR3: CASSSRWSNSYEQYF
DNA: TGTGCCAGCAGTTCAAGGTGGAGTAACTCCTACGAGCAGTACTTC

D: TRBD1
J: TRBJ2-7
size: NA
V: TRBV28
CDR3: CASSFLSGQGGEQYF
DNA: TGTGCCAGCAGTTTTCTGTCGGGACAGGGGGGGGAGCAGTACTTC

D: NA
J: TRBJ2-2
size: NA
V: TRBV5-1
CDR3: CASSLGGTANTGELFF
DNA: TGCGCCAGCAGCTTGGGTGGGACTGCGAACACCGGGGAGCTGTTTTTT

D: NA
J: TRBJ2-2
size: NA
V: TRBV15
CDR3: CAAGNTGELFF
DNA: TGTGCGGCAGGGAACACCGGGGAGCTGTTTTTT

D: NA
J: TRBJ1-1
size: NA
V: TRBV4-1
CDR3: CASSHPTGNTEAFF
DNA: TGCGCCAGCAGCCACCCAACAGGGAACACTGAAGCTTTCTTT

D: TRBD1
J: TRBJ1-1
size: NA
V: TRBV10-3
CDR3: CAISDGGQGNTEAFF
DNA: TGTGCCATCAGTGATGGGGGACAGGGAAACACTGAAGCTTTCTTT

D: TRBD1
J: TRBJ1-2
size: NA
V: TRBV7-2
CDR3: CASSGTGTTGYTF
DNA: TGTGCCAGCAGCGGGACAGGGACGACTGGCTACACCTTC

D: TRBD2
J: TRBJ2-2
size: NA
V: TRBV2
CDR3: CASTARGGNTGELFF
DNA: TGTGCCAGCACTGCGCGGGGGGGTAACACCGGGGAGCTGTTTTTT

D: TRBD1
J: TRBJ1-1
size: once
V: TRBV28
CDR3: CASSFTGGRVEAFF
DNA: TGTGCCAGCAGTTTTACAGGGGGCCGAGTTGAAGCTTTCTTT

D: TRBD1
J: TRBJ1-2
size: NA
V: TRBV18
CDR3: CASSPGQGDGYTF
DNA: TGTGCCAGCTCACCGGGACAGGGAGATGGCTACACCTTC

D: NA
J: TRBJ2-1
size: NA
V: TRBV4-1
CDR3: CASSQDVGAQFF
DNA: TGCGCCAGCAGCCAAGATGTAGGGGCGCAGTTCTTC

D: TRBD2
J: TRBJ2-7
size: NA
V: TRBV29-1
CDR3: CSVDAIAGFSYEQYF
DNA: TGCAGCGTTGACGCGATAGCGGGATTCTCCTACGAGCAGTACTTC

D: NA
J: TRBJ1-2
size: NA
V: TRBV28
CDR3: CASSLSGFYGYTF
DNA: TGTGCCAGCAGTCTCTCAGGGTTCTATGGCTACACCTTC

D: TRBD1
J: TRBJ2-5
size: NA
V: TRBV28
CDR3: CASSSRFRTGYQETQYF
DNA: TGTGCCAGCAGTTCTAGGTTCCGGACAGGGTACCAAGAGACCCAGTACTTC

D: TRBD1
J: TRBJ1-2
size: NA
V: TRBV2
CDR3: CASSPGGNYGYTF
DNA: TGTGCCAGCAGTCCAGGGGGAAACTATGGCTACACCTTC

D: TRBD2
J: TRBJ2-1
size: NA
V: TRBV14
CDR3: CASSLAPGLAYNEQFF
DNA: TGTGCCAGCAGCTTGGCTCCGGGACTAGCCTACAATGAGCAGTTCTTC

D: NA
J: TRBJ2-7
size: few
V: TRBV7-8
CDR3: CASSLTDYEQYF
DNA: TGTGCCAGCAGCTTGACAGACTACGAGCAGTACTTC

D: TRBD2
J: TRBJ2-1
size: NA
V: TRBV5-4
CDR3: CASRRRGGLYNEQFF
DNA: TGTGCCAGCAGACGGCGGGGGGGGCTGTACAATGAGCAGTTCTTC

D: TRBD2
J: TRBJ2-1
size: NA
V: TRBV19
CDR3: CASSTQGLAGALNNEQFF
DNA: TGTGCCAGTAGTACCCAAGGACTAGCGGGGGCCCTGAACAATGAGCAGTTCTTC

D: TRBD2
J: TRBJ2-5
size: NA
V: TRBV24-1
CDR3: CATSDSGLAGGETQYF
DNA: TGTGCCACCAGTGACTCAGGACTAGCGGGGGGAGAGACCCAGTACTTC

D: TRBD1
J: TRBJ1-3
size: once
V: TRBV6-5
CDR3: CASSYDRAGNTIYF
DNA: TGTGCCAGCAGTTACGACAGGGCCGGAAACACCATATATTTT

D: NA
J: TRBJ2-2
size: NA
V: TRBV9
CDR3: CASSPGRELFF
DNA: TGTGCCAGCAGCCCGGGGAGGGAGCTGTTTTTT

D: NA
J: TRBJ2-7
size: few
V: TRBV29-1
CDR3: CSVEDQAGESYEQYF
DNA: TGCAGCGTTGAAGATCAGGCAGGGGAGTCCTACGAGCAGTACTTC

D: NA
J: TRBJ2-5
size: NA
V: TRBV5-4
CDR3: CASRGAIGSQETQYF
DNA: TGTGCCAGCAGAGGGGCCATAGGGTCCCAAGAGACCCAGTACTTC

D: TRBD1
J: TRBJ1-2
size: NA
V: TRBV7-8
CDR3: CASSLVEHVQGPFNYGYTF
DNA: TGTGCCAGCAGCTTAGTTGAACACGTACAGGGGCCCTTTAACTATGGCTACACCTTC